The 20 T cell receptor beta chains in this list originate from one sample, sequenced in a study of T cell responses to AZD1222 COVID-19 vaccine. Clones were read by immunoSEQ multiplex PCR, and TCRdb kept only the in-frame ones, dropping some. The sample consists of over 95,000 clones, 90% to 95% of them appearing once. Sequences were derived from peripheral blood, sampled on day 0 of AZD1222 vaccination. These receptors came from an adult in good health.

The chain links TRBV7-2 to TRBJ1-2; D gene uncertain. This CDR3 comprises 14 residues. V was trimmed by 5 bases and J by 8 bases, leaving 18 bases between them. CDR1 SGHTA and CDR2 FQGNSA come from the germline V gene. CDR3 sequence: CASSPKTPPRGYTF. The CDR3 DNA reads as TGTGCCAGCAGCCCTAAAACGCCGCCTCGGGGCTACACCTTC.

The chain couples TRBV5-6 to TRBJ1-5; a weak D match, TRBD1 (5 bases). The germline V and J ends were trimmed by 3 bases and 7 bases, with 11 bases remaining between them. Germline CDR1 and CDR2: SGHDT and YYEEEE. The CDR3 extends over 13 amino acids. The CDR3 DNA reads as TGTGCCAGCAGCTCCAAGGGGAACCAGCCCCAGCATTTT. Translation: CASSSKGNQPQHF. Together with reference TRBV5-6 and TRBJ1-5, the CDR3 gives the full variable domain: DAGVTQSPTHLIKTRGQQVTLRCSPKSGHDTVSWYQQALGQGPQFIFQYYEEEERQRGNFPDRFSGHQFPNYSSELNVNALLLGDSALYLCASSSKGNQPQHFGDGTRLSIL.

V is TRBV27 and J is TRBJ1-6; D possibly corresponds to TRBD1 (5 bases). The CDR3 spans 14 residues. Trimming removed 2 bases from V and 7 bases from J, with 9 bases in between. Per germline, CDR1 MNHEY and CDR2 SMNVEV (reference sequence). The CDR3 spells CASSLGQGNSPLHF. The CDR3 DNA reads TGTGCCAGCAGTTTAGGGCAGGGAAATTCACCCCTCCACTTT.

The CDR3 sequence is CASSQFGTPNQPQHF. CDR3 nucleotides: TGCGCCAGCAGCCAATTTGGAACACCCAATCAGCCCCAGCATTTT. V is TRBV4-1 and J is TRBJ1-5, with D uncertain. Trimming took off 2 bases at V and 3 bases at J, with 11 bases between the two ends. From germline, CDR1 is MGHRA and CDR2 YSYEKL. This CDR3 has 15 amino acids.

Comments on this clone: Germline is not matched at one junction end, which may reflect a read error. This chain links TRBV4-1 with TRBJ2-7; no clear D gene. The CDR3 covers 12 residues. Looked up from germline, CDR1 is MGHRA and CDR2 is YSYEKL. The CDR3 bases are TGCGCCAGCAGCCAAGTTAGCCAGGACCTATGCTTC. Its protein is CASSQVSQDLCF.

The chain couples TRBV29-1 to TRBJ1-3; D is unclear. V gave up 4 bases and J gave up 0 bases, with 7 bases separating them. This CDR3 spans 13 amino acids. Germline V gives CDR1 SQVTM, CDR2 ANQGSEA. The CDR3: CSVAPSSGNTIYF. The DNA for the CDR3 is TGCAGCGTTGCACCTAGCTCTGGAAACACCATATATTTT. The variable domain in full, with the rest retrieved from reference TRBV29-1 and TRBJ1-3, is SAVISQKPSRDICQRGTSLTIQCQVDSQVTMMFWYRQQPGQSLTLIATANQGSEATYESGFVIDKFPISRPNLTFSTLTVSNMSPEDSSIYLCSVAPSSGNTIYFGEGSWLTVV.

The CDR3 loop is CASSLALSIRDSRYGYTF. CDR3 nucleotide sequence: TGTGCCAGCAGCTTAGCGCTAAGTATCCGAGACAGCCGCTATGGCTACACCTTC. V is TRBV7-9 and J is TRBJ1-2; tentatively, D is TRBD1 (5 bases). V shed 0 bases and J shed 4 bases, with 21 bases lying between them. The length of the CDR3 is 18 residues. Germline CDR1 and CDR2: SEHNR and FQNEAQ (reference sequence).

The V gene is TRBV5-1, the J gene TRBJ1-1, with D unresolved. Germline assignment: CDR1 SGHRS and CDR2 YFSETQ. This CDR3 region has 11 residues. V lost 3 bases and J 5 bases, leaving 5 bases between the germline ends. CDR3 amino acids: CASSSRTEAFF. The CDR3 DNA sequence: TGCGCCAGCAGCTCTAGAACTGAAGCTTTCTTT. The entire variable domain, with the rest obtained from reference TRBV5-1 and TRBJ1-1, is as follows: KAGVTQTPRYLIKTRGQQVTLSCSPISGHRSVSWYQQTPGQGLQFLFEYFSETQRNKGNFPGRFSGRQFSNSRSEMNVSTLELGDSALYLCASSSRTEAFFGQGTRLTVV.

The V and J genes are TRBV5-1 and TRBJ1-1; D gene ambiguous. The CDR3 spans 16 residues. CDR1 is SGHRS, CDR2 YFSETQ, per germline. V lost 4 bases and J 0 bases, leaving 16 bases between the germline ends. The CDR3 DNA reads TGCGCCAGCAGCCTAGCAGGTAATAACATGAACACTGAAGCTTTCTTT. Amino acids: CASSLAGNNMNTEAFF. The full variable domain, in which reference TRBV5-1 and TRBJ1-1 provide the parts outside the CDR3, is KAGVTQTPRYLIKTRGQQVTLSCSPISGHRSVSWYQQTPGQGLQFLFEYFSETQRNKGNFPGRFSGRQFSNSRSEMNVSTLELGDSALYLCASSLAGNNMNTEAFFGQGTRLTVV.

Written as DNA, the CDR3 is TGTGCCAGCAGCTCCTCCGGGGAGAGCACAGATACGCAGTATTTT. It specifies CASSSSGESTDTQYF. This chain links TRBV7-3 with TRBJ2-3; a possible D gene is TRBD2 (5 bases). The CDR3 is made up of 15 amino acids. With 4 bases removed from V and 0 bases from J, the gap between germline ends came to 11 bases. Per the germline V gene, CDR1 is SGHTA and CDR2 is FQGTGA.

The rearrangement uses TRBV7-8 and TRBJ2-5; 13 bases agree with TRBD2. The CDR3 sequence is 18 residues long. Unmatched junction bases numbered 14, after V lost 5 bases and J lost 5 bases. Per the germline V gene, CDR1 is SGHVS and CDR2 is FQNEAQ. CDR3 in DNA: TGTGCCAGCAGCGATTCCTTTAGGACTAGCGGGGGTATTGAGACCCAGTACTTC. This translates into CASSDSFRTSGGIETQYF.

V usage is TRBV6-1 and J usage is TRBJ1-5, with a possible D match to TRBD1 (6 bases). This CDR3 spans 20 amino acids. V lost 2 bases to trimming and J lost 0 bases, with 23 bases between them. Per the germline V gene, CDR1 is MNHNS and CDR2 is SASEGT. The CDR3 loop is CASSEPPRGQGIYSNQPQHF. Written as DNA, the CDR3 is TGTGCCAGCAGTGAACCACCCCGGGGGCAGGGGATTTATAGCAATCAGCCCCAGCATTTT.

The chain links TRBV4-2 to TRBJ2-7; no reliable D call. This CDR3 spans 12 amino acids. CDR1 is LGHNA, CDR2 YNFKEQ, per germline. The ends were cut back, 2 bases at V and 5 bases at J, with 7 bases in the middle. CDR3 nucleotide sequence: TGTGCCAGCAGCCAAAATTGGGACGAGCAGTACTTC. Its translation: CASSQNWDEQYF.

The chain links TRBV7-9 to TRBJ1-2; D gene unclear. V lost 3 bases, J lost 0 bases, and 14 bases lay in between. The CDR3 has 16 amino acids. The germline V gene encodes CDR1 SEHNR and CDR2 FQNEAQ (reference sequence). CDR3 in amino acids: CASSFMSGFPNYGYTF. DNA of the CDR3: TGTGCCAGCAGCTTTATGTCCGGGTTCCCTAACTATGGCTACACCTTC.

The chain couples TRBV7-8 to TRBJ2-7; no clear D. Germline CDR1 reads SGHVS; CDR2 reads FQNEAQ. The CDR3 extends over 13 amino acids. Trimming removed 5 bases at V and 0 bases at J, with 8 bases between. The CDR3 loop reads CASSRGFSYEQYF. The CDR3, as DNA: TGTGCCAGCAGCCGAGGTTTCTCCTACGAGCAGTACTTC.

This rearrangement joins TRBV7-3 to TRBJ1-2; D gene ambiguous. This CDR3 region has 13 residues. Germline CDR1 is SGHTA and CDR2 is FQGTGA. Trimming left V 2 bases short and J 8 bases short, with 12 bases between. CDR3 DNA: TGTGCCAGCAGCTTAGATCGGGGAAGAGGCTACACCTTC. As protein: CASSLDRGRGYTF.

The chain links TRBV16 to TRBJ2-1; 8 bases agree with TRBD1. V trimming: 2 bases; J trimming: 2 bases; junction bases outside the gene matches: 5. There are 16 residues in the CDR3. Germline V gene lookup returns CDR1 KGHSY and CDR2 FQNENV. CDR3 region: CASSQRQGLTYNEQFF. CDR3 nucleotides: TGTGCCAGCAGCCAACGACAGGGGCTAACCTACAATGAGCAGTTCTTC.

This clone appeared a single time. The V gene is TRBV6-1, the J gene TRBJ1-5; a possible D gene is TRBD1 (6 bases). The CDR3 extends over 16 amino acids. CDR1 is MNHNS, CDR2 SASEGT, per germline. Between the trimmed V and J ends, which lost 2 bases and 9 bases, there was a span of 20 bases. CDR3 sequence: CASSERGVGLQGPQHF. CDR3 DNA: TGTGCCAGCAGTGAAAGGGGGGTGGGGCTCCAGGGGCCCCAGCATTTT.

The rearrangement uses TRBV6-5 and TRBJ1-6; no firm D call. The germline V gene has CDR1 MNHEY and CDR2 SVGAGI. V lost 7 bases and J 3 bases, leaving 13 bases between the germline ends. This CDR3 spans 15 amino acids. CDR3 coding DNA: TGTGCCAGCACCCGAGGATCAGACTATAATTCACCCCTCCACTTT. Protein sequence: CASTRGSDYNSPLHF.

This clone was recorded once. CDR3 sequence: CASSMTGAQETQYF. DNA for the CDR3: TGTGCCAGCAGCATGACAGGGGCCCAAGAGACCCAGTACTTC. This chain connects TRBV7-9 to TRBJ2-5, with 8 nucleotides matching TRBD1. The junction had 3 bases not matched to a gene; V was cut back by 5 bases and J by 1 base. This CDR3 comprises 14 residues. The germline V gene has CDR1 SEHNR and CDR2 FQNEAQ (reference sequence).